This TCR beta chain was identified during a study of T cell changes during pregnancy in multiple sclerosis. Only in-frame clones appear in the TCRdb table, and some are missing; sequencing was by immunoSEQ multiplex PCR. This sample yields about 36,000 clones, of which about nine tenths are seen a single time; around 0.47% belongs to the top ten. Germline-derived CDR1 and CDR2 are SGHRS and YFSETQ. The CDR3 is made up of 15 amino acids. Germline trimming cut 2 bases from V and 3 bases from J; bases unmatched to any gene: 7. The TCR comes from a female donor in good health, enrolled as a control in a pregnancy study. The specimen comprised CD4+ T cells from peripheral blood mononuclear cells, sampled in the second trimester of pregnancy. The J gene is TRBJ1-2, the V gene TRBV5-1; 7 nucleotides agree with TRBD1. The CDR3 spells CASSFAGQAYYGYTF. The CDR3 DNA is TGCGCCAGCAGCTTCGCCGGACAGGCCTACTATGGCTACACCTTC.